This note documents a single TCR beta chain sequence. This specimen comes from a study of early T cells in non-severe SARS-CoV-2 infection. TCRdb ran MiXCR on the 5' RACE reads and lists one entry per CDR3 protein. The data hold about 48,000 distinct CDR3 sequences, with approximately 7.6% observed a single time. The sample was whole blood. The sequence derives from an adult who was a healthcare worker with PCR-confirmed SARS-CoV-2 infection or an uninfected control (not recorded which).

CDR3 sequence: CASSDSGLEYNEQFF. The CDR3 nucleotides are TGTGCCAGCAGTGATTCAGGGTTAGAATACAATGAGCAGTTCTTC. This chain links TRBV12-3 or TRBV12-4 with TRBJ2-1; possibly TRBD1 for D (5 bases). The CDR3 length is 15 residues. Trimming removed 5 bases at V and 4 bases at J, with 15 bases between.